This T cell receptor beta chain was identified during a study of T-cell memory formation after mild COVID-19. The length of the CDR3 is 15 residues. Germline values: CDR1 LGHNA, CDR2 YNFKEQ. Trimming took off 2 bases at V and 0 bases at J, with 8 bases between the two ends. This clonotype has a handful of counts. The antigen remains undetermined. Each CDR3 protein gets one entry after TCRdb re-called the 5' RACE reads with MiXCR. This sample carries roughly 370,000 distinct CDR3 sequences, about 16% of them seen once, and the ten largest clones take around a fifth. Study observations and caveats: Contracting CD4+ clones were located mainly in CM and EM, and CD8+ clones in EMRA. Several responding clones turned up in pre-infection memory, indicating that cross-reactive memory may have taken part.

Source material: PBMCs or a T cell subset sorted from them (not recorded which). This TCR derives from a man aged 18 to 30 who had mild COVID-19 (a few samples of this study predate the infection). Cell type and time point are not known. This chain uses TRBV4-2 with TRBJ1-5; D is unresolved. CDR3 amino acids: CASSQKANSNQPQHF. Written as DNA, the CDR3 is TGTGCCAGCAGCCAAAAGGCAAATAGCAATCAGCCCCAGCATTTT.